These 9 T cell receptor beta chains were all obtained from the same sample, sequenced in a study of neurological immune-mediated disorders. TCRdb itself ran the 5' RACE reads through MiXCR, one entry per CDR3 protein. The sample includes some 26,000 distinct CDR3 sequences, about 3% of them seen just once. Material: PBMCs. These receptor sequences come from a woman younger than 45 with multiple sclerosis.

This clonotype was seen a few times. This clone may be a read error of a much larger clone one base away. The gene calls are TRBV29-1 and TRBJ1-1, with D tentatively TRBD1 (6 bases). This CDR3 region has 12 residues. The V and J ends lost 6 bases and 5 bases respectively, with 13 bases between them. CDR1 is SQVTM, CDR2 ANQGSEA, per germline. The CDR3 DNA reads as TGCAGCGTGGACAGATCTTGGACTGAAGCTTTCTTT. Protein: CSVDRSWTEAFF.

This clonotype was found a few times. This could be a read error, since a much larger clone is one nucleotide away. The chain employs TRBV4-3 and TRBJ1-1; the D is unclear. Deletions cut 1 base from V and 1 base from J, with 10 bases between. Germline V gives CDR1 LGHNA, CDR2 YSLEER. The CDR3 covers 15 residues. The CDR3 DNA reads TGCGCCAGCAGCCAAGTCACAGAAGCGAACACTGAAGCTTTCTTT. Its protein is CASSQVTEANTEAFF.

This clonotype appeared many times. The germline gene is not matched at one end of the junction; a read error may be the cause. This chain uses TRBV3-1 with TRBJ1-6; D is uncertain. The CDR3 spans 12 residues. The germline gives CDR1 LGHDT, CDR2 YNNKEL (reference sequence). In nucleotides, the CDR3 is TGTGCCAGCAGCCAGGTTGGGTCACCCCTCAACTTT. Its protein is CASSQVGSPLNF. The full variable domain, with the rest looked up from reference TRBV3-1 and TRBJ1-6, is DTAVSQTPKYLVTQMGNDKSIKCEQNLGHDTMYWYKQDSKKFLKIMFSYNNKELIINETVPNRFSPKSPDKAHLNLHINSLELGDSAVYFCASSQVGSPLNFGNGTRLTVT.

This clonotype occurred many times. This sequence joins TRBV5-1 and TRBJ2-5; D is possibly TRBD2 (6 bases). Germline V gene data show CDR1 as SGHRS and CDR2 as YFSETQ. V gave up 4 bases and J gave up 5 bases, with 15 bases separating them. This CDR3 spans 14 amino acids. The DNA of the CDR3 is TGCGCCAGCAGCCCTGGGACTTACGAGGAGACCCAGTACTTC. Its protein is CASSPGTYEETQYF.

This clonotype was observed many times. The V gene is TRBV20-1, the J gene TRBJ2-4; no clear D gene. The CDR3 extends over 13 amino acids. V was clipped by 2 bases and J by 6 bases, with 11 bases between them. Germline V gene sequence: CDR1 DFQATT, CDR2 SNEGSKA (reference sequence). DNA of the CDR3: TGCAGTGCTAGACTGGGCGTACGAAACATTCAGTACTTC. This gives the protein CSARLGVRNIQYF.

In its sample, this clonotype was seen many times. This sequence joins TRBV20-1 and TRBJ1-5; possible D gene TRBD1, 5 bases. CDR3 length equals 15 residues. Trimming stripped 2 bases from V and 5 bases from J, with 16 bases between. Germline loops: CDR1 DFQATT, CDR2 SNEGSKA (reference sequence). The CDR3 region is CSARYGLGGYQPQHF. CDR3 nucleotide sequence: TGCAGTGCTAGATATGGCCTTGGGGGATATCAGCCCCAGCATTTT.

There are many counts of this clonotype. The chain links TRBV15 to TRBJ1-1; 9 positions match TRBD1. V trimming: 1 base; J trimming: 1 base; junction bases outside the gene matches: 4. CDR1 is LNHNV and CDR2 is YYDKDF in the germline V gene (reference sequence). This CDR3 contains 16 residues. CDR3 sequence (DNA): TGTGCCACCAGCAGAGCCCTGGGACAGGGGAACACTGAAGCTTTCTTT. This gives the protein CATSRALGQGNTEAFF. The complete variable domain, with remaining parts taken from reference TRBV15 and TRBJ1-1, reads DAMVIQNPRYQVTQFGKPVTLSCSQTLNHNVMYWYQQKSSQAPKLLFHYYDKDFNNEADTPDNFQSRRPNTSFCFLDIRSPGLGDTAMYLCATSRALGQGNTEAFFGQGTRLTVV.

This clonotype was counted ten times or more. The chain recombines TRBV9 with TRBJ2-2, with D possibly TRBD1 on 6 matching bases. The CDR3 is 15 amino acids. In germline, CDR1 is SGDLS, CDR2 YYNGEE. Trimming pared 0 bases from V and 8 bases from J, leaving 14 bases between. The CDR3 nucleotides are TGTGCCAGCAGCGTAGGTCCAGGGGTGTCTGGGGAGCTGTTTTTT. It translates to CASSVGPGVSGELFF.

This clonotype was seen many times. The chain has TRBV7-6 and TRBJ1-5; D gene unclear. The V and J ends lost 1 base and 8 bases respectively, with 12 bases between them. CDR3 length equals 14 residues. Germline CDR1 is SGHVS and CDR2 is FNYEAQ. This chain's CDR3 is CASSLDVLGEPQHF. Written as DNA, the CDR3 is TGTGCCAGCAGCTTAGACGTCCTTGGGGAGCCCCAGCATTTT.